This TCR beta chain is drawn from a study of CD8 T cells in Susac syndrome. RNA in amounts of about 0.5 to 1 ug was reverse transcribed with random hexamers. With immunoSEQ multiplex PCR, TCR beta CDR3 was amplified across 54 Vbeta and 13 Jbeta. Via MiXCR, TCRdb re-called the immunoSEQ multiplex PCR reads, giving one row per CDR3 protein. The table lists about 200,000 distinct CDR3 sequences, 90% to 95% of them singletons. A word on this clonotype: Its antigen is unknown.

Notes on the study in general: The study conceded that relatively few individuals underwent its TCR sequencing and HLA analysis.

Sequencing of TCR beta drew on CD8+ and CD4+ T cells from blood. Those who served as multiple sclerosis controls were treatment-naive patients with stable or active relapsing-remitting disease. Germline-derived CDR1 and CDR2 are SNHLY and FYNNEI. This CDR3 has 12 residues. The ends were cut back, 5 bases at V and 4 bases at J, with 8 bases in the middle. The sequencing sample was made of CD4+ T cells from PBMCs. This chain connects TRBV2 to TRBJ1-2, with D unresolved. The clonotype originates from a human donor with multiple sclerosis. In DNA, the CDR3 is TGTGCCAGCAGTCCGGGGAGCTATGGCTACACCTTC. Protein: CASSPGSYGYTF.